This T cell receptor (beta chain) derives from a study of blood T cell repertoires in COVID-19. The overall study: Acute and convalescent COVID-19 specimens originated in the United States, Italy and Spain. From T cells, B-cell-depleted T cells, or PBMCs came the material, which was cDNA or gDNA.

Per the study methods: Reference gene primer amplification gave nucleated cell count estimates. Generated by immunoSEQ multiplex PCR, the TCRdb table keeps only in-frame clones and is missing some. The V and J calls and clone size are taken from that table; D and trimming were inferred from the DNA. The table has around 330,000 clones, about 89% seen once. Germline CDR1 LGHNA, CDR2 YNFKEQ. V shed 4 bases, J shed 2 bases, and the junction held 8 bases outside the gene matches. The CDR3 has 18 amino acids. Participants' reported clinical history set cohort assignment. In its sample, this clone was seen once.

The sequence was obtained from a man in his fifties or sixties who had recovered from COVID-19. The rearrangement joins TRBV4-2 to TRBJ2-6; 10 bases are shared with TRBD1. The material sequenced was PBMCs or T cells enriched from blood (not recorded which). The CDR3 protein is CASSPSGQGSTGANVLTF. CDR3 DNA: TGTGCCAGCAGCCCTTCGGGACAGGGGTCAACTGGGGCCAACGTCCTGACTTTC.